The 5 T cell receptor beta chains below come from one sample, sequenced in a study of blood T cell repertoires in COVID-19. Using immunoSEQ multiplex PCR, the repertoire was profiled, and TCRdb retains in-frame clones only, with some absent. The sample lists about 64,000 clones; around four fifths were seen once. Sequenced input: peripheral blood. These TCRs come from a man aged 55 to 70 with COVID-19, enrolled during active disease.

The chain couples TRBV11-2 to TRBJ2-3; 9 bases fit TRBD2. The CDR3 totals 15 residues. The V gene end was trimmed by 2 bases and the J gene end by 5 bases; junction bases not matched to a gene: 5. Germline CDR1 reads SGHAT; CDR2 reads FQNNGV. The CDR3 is CASSLQRGDRDTQYF. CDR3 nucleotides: TGTGCCAGCAGCTTACAGCGGGGGGACCGAGATACGCAGTATTTT.

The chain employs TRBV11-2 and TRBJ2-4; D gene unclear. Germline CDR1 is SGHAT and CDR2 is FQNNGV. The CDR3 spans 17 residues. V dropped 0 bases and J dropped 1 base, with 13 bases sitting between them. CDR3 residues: CASSLDHLSWAKNIQYF. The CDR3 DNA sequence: TGTGCCAGCAGCTTAGATCATTTGAGTTGGGCCAAAAACATTCAGTACTTC. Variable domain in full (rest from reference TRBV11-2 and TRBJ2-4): EAGVAQSPRYKIIEKRQSVAFWCNPISGHATLYWYQQILGQGPKLLIQFQNNGVVDDSQLPKDRFSAERLKGVDSTLKIQPAKLEDSAVYLCASSLDHLSWAKNIQYFGAGTRLSVL.

The CDR3 DNA reads as TGTGCCAGCAGTGACAGGGCCCTTGAAAAACTGTTTTTT. Amino acid sequence: CASSDRALEKLFF. The chain recombines TRBV11-2 with TRBJ1-4, with 7 bases fitting TRBD1. CDR1 and CDR2 (germline): SGHAT, FQNNGV. Unmatched junction bases numbered 5, after V lost 6 bases and J lost 7 bases. This CDR3 region has 13 residues.

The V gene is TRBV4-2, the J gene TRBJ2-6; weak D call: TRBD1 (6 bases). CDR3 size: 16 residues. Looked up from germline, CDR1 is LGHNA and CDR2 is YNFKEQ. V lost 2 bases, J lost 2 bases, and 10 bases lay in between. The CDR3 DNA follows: TGTGCCAGCAGCCAAAGCACAGGGACTGGGGCCAACGTCCTGACTTTC. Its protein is CASSQSTGTGANVLTF.

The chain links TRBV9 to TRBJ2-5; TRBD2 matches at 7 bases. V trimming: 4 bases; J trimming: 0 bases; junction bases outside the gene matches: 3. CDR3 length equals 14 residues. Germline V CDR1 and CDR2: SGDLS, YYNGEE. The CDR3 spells CASSPRGDQETQYF. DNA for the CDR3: TGTGCCAGCAGCCCCCGGGGGGACCAAGAGACCCAGTACTTC.